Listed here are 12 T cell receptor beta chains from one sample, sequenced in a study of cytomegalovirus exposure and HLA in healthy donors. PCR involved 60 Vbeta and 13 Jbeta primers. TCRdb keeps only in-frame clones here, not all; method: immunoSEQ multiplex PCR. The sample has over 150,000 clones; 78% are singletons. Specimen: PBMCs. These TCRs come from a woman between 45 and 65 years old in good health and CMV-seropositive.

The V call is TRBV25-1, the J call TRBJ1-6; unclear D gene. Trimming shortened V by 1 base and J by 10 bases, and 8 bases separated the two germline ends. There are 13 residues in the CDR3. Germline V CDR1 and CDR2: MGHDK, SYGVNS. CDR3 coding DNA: TGTGCCAGCAGTGAATCCAACTGGTCACCCCTCCACTTT. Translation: CASSESNWSPLHF.

The DNA for the CDR3 is TGTGCCAGTAGTATCGGGGGATCTAGAGGAGATACGCAGTATTTT. Encoded protein: CASSIGGSRGDTQYF. The chain links TRBV19 to TRBJ2-3; D may be TRBD2 (6 bases). Germline loops: CDR1 LNHDA, CDR2 SQIVND (reference sequence). This CDR3 spans 15 amino acids. The V end was cut by 3 bases, the J end by 5 bases, with 15 bases between.

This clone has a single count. CDR3 DNA sequence: TGTGCCAGCAGTTGGGGACAGAAGGGTACTGAAGCTTTCTTT. This sequence encodes CASSWGQKGTEAFF. The chain recombines TRBV6-5 with TRBJ1-1; 7 bases are shared with TRBD1. This CDR3 spans 14 amino acids. Trimming removed 4 bases from V and 5 bases from J; junction bases left unmatched: 7. From germline, CDR1 is MNHEY and CDR2 SVGAGI.

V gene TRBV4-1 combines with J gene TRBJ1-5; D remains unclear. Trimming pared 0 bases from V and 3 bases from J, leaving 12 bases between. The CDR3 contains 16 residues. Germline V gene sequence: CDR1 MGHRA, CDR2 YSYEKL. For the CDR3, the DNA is TGCGCCAGCAGCCAAGACCAGCAGGTGTCCAATCAGCCCCAGCATTTT. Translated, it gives CASSQDQQVSNQPQHF.

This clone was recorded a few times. CDR3 protein: CASGWTGSDYEQYF. CDR3 bases: TGTGCCAGTGGTTGGACAGGATCAGATTACGAGCAGTACTTC. The chain is built from TRBV6-1 and TRBJ2-7; 7 bases line up with TRBD1. CDR3 length: 14 amino acids. V lost 9 bases, J lost 4 bases, and 12 bases stayed unmatched. Germline V CDR1 and CDR2: MNHNS, SASEGT.

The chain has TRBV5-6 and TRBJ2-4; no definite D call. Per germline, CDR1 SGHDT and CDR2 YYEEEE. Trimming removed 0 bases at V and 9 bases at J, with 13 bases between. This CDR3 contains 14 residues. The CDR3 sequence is CASSLGYALSIQYF. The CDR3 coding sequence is TGTGCCAGCAGCTTGGGGTATGCCTTGAGCATTCAGTACTTC.

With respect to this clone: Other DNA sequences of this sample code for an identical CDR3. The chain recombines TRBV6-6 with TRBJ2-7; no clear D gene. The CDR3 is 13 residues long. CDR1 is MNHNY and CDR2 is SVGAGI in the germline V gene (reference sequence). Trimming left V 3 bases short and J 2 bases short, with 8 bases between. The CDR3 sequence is CASSYGQTYEQYF. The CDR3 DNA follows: TGTGCCAGCAGTTATGGGCAAACCTACGAGCAGTACTTC.

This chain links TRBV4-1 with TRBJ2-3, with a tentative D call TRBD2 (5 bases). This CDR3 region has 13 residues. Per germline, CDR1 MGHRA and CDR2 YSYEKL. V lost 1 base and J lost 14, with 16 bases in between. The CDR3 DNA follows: TGCGCCAGCAGCCAAGGCCCACTAGACTCTCGGTATTTT. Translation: CASSQGPLDSRYF.

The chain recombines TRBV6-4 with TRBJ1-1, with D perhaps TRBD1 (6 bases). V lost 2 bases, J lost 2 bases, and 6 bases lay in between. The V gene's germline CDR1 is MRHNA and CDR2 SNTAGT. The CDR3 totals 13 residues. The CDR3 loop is CASSDGGNTEAFF. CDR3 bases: TGTGCCAGCAGTGACGGGGGCAACACTGAAGCTTTCTTT.

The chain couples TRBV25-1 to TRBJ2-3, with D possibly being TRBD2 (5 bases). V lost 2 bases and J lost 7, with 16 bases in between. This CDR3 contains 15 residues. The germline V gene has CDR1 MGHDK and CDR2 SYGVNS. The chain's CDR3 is CASSEGSGLVNTQYF. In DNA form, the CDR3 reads TGTGCCAGCAGTGAAGGGTCGGGGTTGGTGAATACGCAGTATTTT.

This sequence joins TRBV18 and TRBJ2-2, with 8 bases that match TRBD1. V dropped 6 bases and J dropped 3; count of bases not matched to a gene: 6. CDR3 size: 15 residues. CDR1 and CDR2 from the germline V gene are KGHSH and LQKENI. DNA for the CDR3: TGTGCCAGCTCCCGTCAGGACAGGGACACCGGGGAGCTGTTTTTT. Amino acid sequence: CASSRQDRDTGELFF.

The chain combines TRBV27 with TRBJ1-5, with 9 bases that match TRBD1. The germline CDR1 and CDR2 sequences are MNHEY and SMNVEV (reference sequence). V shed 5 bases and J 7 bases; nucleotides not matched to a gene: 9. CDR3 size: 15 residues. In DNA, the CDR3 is TGTGCCAGCAGTCAAGGGACAGGGCTTAGGCAGCCCCAGCATTTT. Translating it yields CASSQGTGLRQPQHF.